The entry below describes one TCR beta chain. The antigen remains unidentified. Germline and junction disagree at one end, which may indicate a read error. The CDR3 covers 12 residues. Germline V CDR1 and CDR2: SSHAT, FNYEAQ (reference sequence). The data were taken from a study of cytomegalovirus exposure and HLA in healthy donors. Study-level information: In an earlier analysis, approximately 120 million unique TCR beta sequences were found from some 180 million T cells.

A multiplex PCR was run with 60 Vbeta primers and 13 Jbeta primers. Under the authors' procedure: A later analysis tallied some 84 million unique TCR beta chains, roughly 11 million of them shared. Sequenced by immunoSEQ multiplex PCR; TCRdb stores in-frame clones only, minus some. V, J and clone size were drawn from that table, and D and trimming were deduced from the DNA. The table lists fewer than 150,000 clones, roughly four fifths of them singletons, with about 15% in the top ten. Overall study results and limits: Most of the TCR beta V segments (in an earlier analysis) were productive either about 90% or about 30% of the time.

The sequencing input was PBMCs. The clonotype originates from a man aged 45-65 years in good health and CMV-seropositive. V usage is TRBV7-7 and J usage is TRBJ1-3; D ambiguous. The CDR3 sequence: CASSLVAHTIYF. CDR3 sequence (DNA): TGTGCTAGCAGCCTGGTCGCGCACACCATATATTTT.